The clone carrying this TCR beta chain was seen many times. No antigen is known for it. Template switching supplied a universal primer site; unique molecular identifiers were carried on the cDNA. A single record per CDR3 protein comes from TCRdb applying MiXCR to the 5' RACE reads. The sample yields some 240,000 distinct CDR3 sequences, over 9.5% seen once. This entry belongs to a study of identical twins. Trimming removed 9 bases from V and 5 bases from J; junction bases left unmatched: 9. Per germline, CDR1 KGHDR and CDR2 SFDVKD. The CDR3 has 14 residues. Study-wide results and limits: Twin pairs' shared out-of-frame alpha sequences were enriched in low generation probability. Conclusions relied on cross-sectional statistical analysis, not following the same donors.

The clonotype was recovered from a man in his fifties in good health. The sample consisted of memory T cells sorted from blood. The chain links TRBV24-1 to TRBJ2-1; TRBD2 agrees at 7 bases. The CDR3 bases are TGTGCCACCCGCGGGCGGGAGCGAGACAATGAGCAGTTCTTC. Its translation is CATRGRERDNEQFF.